The 14 T cell receptor beta chains below were found in one sample sequenced in a study of blood T cell repertoires in COVID-19. Using immunoSEQ multiplex PCR, the repertoire was profiled, and TCRdb retains in-frame clones only, with some absent. The data hold tens of thousands of clones, with 70% to 80% observed a single time. Sequenced input: peripheral blood. These receptors were collected from a man older than 75 with acute or convalescent COVID-19.

This clone was seen just once. The rearrangement joins TRBV19 to TRBJ1-5, with D perhaps matching TRBD1 (5 bases). From germline, CDR1 is LNHDA and CDR2 SQIVND (reference sequence). V dropped 7 bases and J dropped 6 bases, with 13 bases sitting between them. The CDR3 contains 13 residues. CDR3 in DNA: TGTGCCAGTACCCCGCAGGGACTTCAGCCCCAGCATTTT. Translation: CASTPQGLQPQHF. Based on the CDR3 plus reference TRBV19 and TRBJ1-5, the full variable domain is DGGITQSPKYLFRKEGQNVTLSCEQNLNHDAMYWYRQDPGQGLRLIYYSQIVNDFQKGDIAEGYSVSREKKESFPLTVTSAQKNPTAFYLCASTPQGLQPQHFGDGTRLSIL.

This clone has more than one count but fewer than ten. The chain links TRBV7-8 to TRBJ2-5, with 9 bases aligning to TRBD1. Germline V gives CDR1 SGHVS, CDR2 FQNEAQ. The CDR3 contains 14 residues. Germline trimming cut 2 bases from V and 5 bases from J; bases unmatched to any gene: 3. In DNA form, the CDR3 reads TGTGCCAGCAGCTTAACAGGGGGCAGGGAGACCCAGTACTTC. Its protein product is CASSLTGGRETQYF.

In its sample, this clone was seen once. The chain has TRBV4-1 and TRBJ1-1; tentative D call: TRBD1 (5 bases). V was cut by 4 bases and J by 1 base, with 10 bases left in between. This CDR3 has 14 amino acids. Germline lookup yields CDR1 MGHRA and CDR2 YSYEKL. In nucleotides, the CDR3 is TGCGCCAGCAGCCTAAGGGGTAGGAACACTGAAGCTTTCTTT. Protein sequence: CASSLRGRNTEAFF.

This sequence joins TRBV27 and TRBJ2-5, with unresolved D. CDR1 MNHEY and CDR2 SMNVEV come from the germline V gene (reference sequence). CDR3 length: 10 residues. V was pared by 10 bases and J by 2 bases, with 5 bases between. Written as DNA, the CDR3 is TGTGCCACCCGTCAAGAGACCCAGTACTTC. Translating gives CATRQETQYF.

V gene TRBV19 combines with J gene TRBJ1-5; D is possibly TRBD1 (6 bases). This CDR3 region has 15 residues. In germline, CDR1 is LNHDA, CDR2 SQIVND (reference sequence). V was trimmed by 1 base and J by 4 bases, leaving 11 bases between them. In DNA, the CDR3 is TGTGCCAGTAGTATAGGAAGCAGGGGTAATCAGCCCCAGCATTTT. Protein product: CASSIGSRGNQPQHF.

This chain links TRBV7-6 with TRBJ1-3, with D possibly being TRBD1 (5 bases). Trimming removed 5 bases at V and 0 bases at J, with 11 bases between. The CDR3 totals 15 residues. The germline V gene has CDR1 SGHVS and CDR2 FNYEAQ. DNA for the CDR3: TGTGCCAGCAGCCCGGGGACTAACTCTGGAAACACCATATATTTT. Amino acid sequence: CASSPGTNSGNTIYF.

The chain combines TRBV10-1 with TRBJ2-1, with 9 bases lining up with TRBD1. The germline V gene has CDR1 WNHNN and CDR2 SYGVQD (reference sequence). J gave up 5 bases and V 4 bases, and 3 bases lay outside the gene matches. CDR3 length equals 14 residues. CDR3 sequence: CASSGGTGNNEQFF. The CDR3 DNA sequence: TGCGCCAGCAGTGGTGGGACAGGGAACAATGAGCAGTTCTTC.

The CDR3 loop is CASSVSGAGGAQPQHF. In DNA form, the CDR3 reads TGTGCCAGTAGTGTCTCTGGGGCAGGGGGCGCCCAGCCCCAGCATTTT. The rearrangement uses TRBV19 and TRBJ1-5, with 8 bases aligning to TRBD1. V lost 5 bases to trimming and J lost 7 bases; unmatched junction nucleotides: 13. Germline V lookup: CDR1 LNHDA, CDR2 SQIVND (reference sequence). This CDR3 spans 16 amino acids.

This clone showed up just a few times. This same CDR3 is encoded by further DNA sequences in the sample. This chain links TRBV24-1 with TRBJ1-5; maybe TRBD1 (6 bases). This CDR3 spans 12 amino acids. Germline V gene data show CDR1 as KGHDR and CDR2 as SFDVKD. V shed 6 bases and J shed 4 bases, with 6 bases lying between them. CDR3 sequence (DNA): TGTGCCACCAGTAGGGGGAATCAGCCCCAGCATTTT. Its protein is CATSRGNQPQHF.

This clone came up once. V is TRBV5-6 and J is TRBJ1-1; TRBD1 is a possible D gene (6 bases). Trimming removed 0 bases from V and 8 bases from J, with 8 bases in between. The CDR3 is made up of 12 amino acids. Germline CDR1 is SGHDT and CDR2 is YYEEEE. CDR3 sequence (DNA): TGTGCCAGCAGCTTGGGGCAGGGGGAAGCTTTCTTT. It codes for CASSLGQGEAFF.

This chain connects TRBV12-3 or TRBV12-4 to TRBJ1-5; D perhaps matches TRBD1 (6 bases). Trimming pared 3 bases from V and 6 bases from J, leaving 9 bases between. The CDR3 has 13 amino acids. CDR3 in amino acids: CASSFGGPQPQHF. The CDR3 DNA is TGTGCCAGCAGTTTTGGGGGCCCTCAGCCCCAGCATTTT.

The rearrangement joins TRBV2 to TRBJ1-5; weak D call: TRBD1 (6 bases). Trimming left V 8 bases short and J 3 bases short, with 11 bases between. This CDR3 spans 13 amino acids. The germline V gene encodes CDR1 SNHLY and CDR2 FYNNEI. The chain's CDR3 is CASQDRTNQPQHF. In DNA form, the CDR3 reads TGTGCCAGCCAAGACAGGACCAATCAGCCCCAGCATTTT.

The chain couples TRBV6-5 to TRBJ1-1, with TRBD1 identical over 7 bases. Trimming cost V 5 bases and J 5 bases; bases outside gene matches: 8. This CDR3 is built from 14 residues. The germline CDR1 and CDR2 sequences are MNHEY and SVGAGI. The CDR3 protein is CASSLRQGRTEAFF. For the CDR3, the DNA is TGTGCCAGCAGTCTACGACAGGGTAGGACTGAAGCTTTCTTT.

The rearrangement links TRBV5-1 to TRBJ1-1; TRBD1 matches at 11 bases. V trimming: 3 bases; J trimming: 7 bases; junction bases outside the gene matches: 8. Germline values: CDR1 SGHRS, CDR2 YFSETQ. The CDR3 is 15 amino acids. This CDR3 is CASSSKPGQGDEAFF. CDR3 nucleotide sequence: TGCGCCAGCAGCTCAAAGCCGGGACAGGGGGATGAAGCTTTCTTT.